This record looks at one T cell receptor beta chain sequence and its context. Antigen unknown. It was with 60 Vbeta and 13 Jbeta primers that the PCR ran. Clones were read by immunoSEQ multiplex PCR, and TCRdb kept only the in-frame ones, dropping some. The sample consists of 90,000 to 150,000 clones, roughly 76% of them appearing once. The data were taken from a study of cytomegalovirus exposure and HLA in healthy donors. For the study at large: One earlier analysis, a look at roughly 180 million T cells, found roughly 120 million unique TCR beta sequences. Regarding the study as a whole: Among donors in an Asian-associated ancestry cluster, a later analysis reportedly found fewer N-insertions than the approximately 700-donor mean. Per a prior analysis, the majority of TCR beta V segments were productive roughly 87% or roughly 30% of the time.

The specimen sequenced was PBMCs. The origin of this receptor is a man in his forties or fifties in good health and CMV-seropositive.

Here the CDR3 reads CASSSPDPPAYEQYF. CDR3 bases: TGTGCCAGCAGCTCGCCCGATCCGCCGGCCTACGAGCAGTACTTC. The rearrangement uses TRBV5-6 and TRBJ2-7; D unresolved. Germline loops: CDR1 SGHDT, CDR2 YYEEEE. The ends were cut back, 3 bases at V and 2 bases at J, with 15 bases in the middle. The CDR3 covers 15 residues.